This TCR beta chain was captured in a study of Ad26.COV2.S vaccination and SARS-CoV-2 variants. In the study overall: Ad26.COV2.S was injected intramuscularly once or twice, 56 days apart. General study points: Breadth and depth estimates from TCRs may understate total T cell responses.

TCRdb keeps only in-frame clones here, not all; method: immunoSEQ multiplex PCR. The table includes some 330,000 clones, under 90% detected once. Treatment of the sample: roughly 20 received Ad26.COV2.S at low or high dose, single or two shots; roughly five received placebo; per-sample allocation not given. Sampling was done on day 63 after the first vaccine or placebo injection. An adult aged 18-55 years in Boston served as the donor. This vaccine is an Ad26 vector that expresses the Wuhan-strain SARS-CoV-2 spike. A word on this clone: Antigen unknown.

Germline CDR1 MDHEN, CDR2 SYDVKM. CDR3 length: 13 amino acids. V lost 3 bases to trimming and J lost 2 bases, with 7 bases between them. This clonotype was obtained from a person between 18 and 65 years old who received the Ad26.COV2.S COVID-19 vaccine or a placebo. The specimen comprised peripheral blood, sampled in a trial of Ad26.COV2.S vaccine versus placebo. The gene calls are TRBV28 and TRBJ1-2; D unresolved. The CDR3 region has the DNA TGTGCCAGCAGTTTCTCTGGCAACTATGGCTACACCTTC. Translated, it gives CASSFSGNYGYTF.